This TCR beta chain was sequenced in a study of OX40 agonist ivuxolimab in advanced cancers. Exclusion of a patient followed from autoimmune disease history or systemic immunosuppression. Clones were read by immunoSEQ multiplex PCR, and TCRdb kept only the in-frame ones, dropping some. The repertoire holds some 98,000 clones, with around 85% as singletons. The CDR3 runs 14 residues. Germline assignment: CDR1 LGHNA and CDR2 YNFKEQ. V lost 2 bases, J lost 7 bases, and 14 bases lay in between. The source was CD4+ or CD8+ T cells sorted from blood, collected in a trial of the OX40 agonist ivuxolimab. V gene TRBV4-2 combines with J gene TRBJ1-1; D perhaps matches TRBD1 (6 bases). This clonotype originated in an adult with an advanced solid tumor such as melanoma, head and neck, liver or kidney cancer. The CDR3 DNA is TGTGCCAGCAGCCAACGGACAGACCTCGGTGAAGCTTTCTTT. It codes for CASSQRTDLGEAFF.